This paragraph reports one TCR beta chain. Its antigen is undetermined. TCRdb's table, derived via immunoSEQ multiplex PCR, lists solely in-frame clones and lacks some. The repertoire has roughly 54,000 clones, under 85% of them found once; the top ten carry 3.2%. The data were obtained in a study of radiotherapy plus CTLA-4 blockade in lung cancer. With V trimmed by 6 bases and J by 5 bases, 9 bases remained unmatched. Per germline, CDR1 SGDLS and CDR2 YYNGEE. The length of the CDR3 is 14 residues. Study outcomes and limitations: Early shifts in blood T cell clones, with interferon-beta, reportedly predicted response best. Blood-borne expansion of tumor-derived TCR clones followed radiotherapy plus ipilimumab.

This chain joins TRBV9 and TRBJ2-5, with TRBD2 matching over 8 bases. Sequenced here: peripheral blood, sampled from a patient treated with radiotherapy plus ipilimumab. The receptor comes from a human donor with non-small cell lung cancer who had a partial response to radiotherapy plus ipilimumab. CDR3 nucleotides: TGTGCCAGCAACCGACGGGGGGGCGAGGAGACCCAGTACTTC. Translated, it gives CASNRRGGEETQYF.